The 20 T cell receptor beta chains presented below share a single source sample, sequenced in a study of breast tumors, draining lymph nodes, adjacent tissues. The lymph nodes were axillary draining lymph nodes from breast cancer patients. TCRdb re-derived calls from the multiplex PCR reads in MiXCR, one entry per CDR3 protein. The profile shows about 270,000 distinct CDR3 sequences, 30% to 35% of them singletons. Sequences were obtained from axillary lymph node tissue. The origin of the receptors is a female donor with breast cancer. Some clones in this sample may be carry-over from other donors' samples.

The V gene is TRBV3-1, the J gene TRBJ2-1; 12 bases are shared with TRBD1. Per germline, CDR1 LGHDT and CDR2 YNNKEL (reference sequence). The CDR3 consists of 15 residues. Trimming at V came to 5 bases and at J to 7 bases, leaving 6 bases not matched to a gene. The CDR3 spells CASSNRDRGPNEQFF. In DNA, the CDR3 is TGTGCCAGCAGCAACCGGGACAGGGGGCCAAATGAGCAGTTCTTC.

J is TRBJ1-2 and V is TRBV29-1, with D perhaps TRBD1 (6 bases). V was cut by 6 bases and J by 8 bases, with 16 bases left in between. There are 12 residues in the CDR3. Germline lookup yields CDR1 SQVTM and CDR2 ANQGSEA. The CDR3 region is CSVGGGTGGYTF. CDR3 bases: TGCAGCGTAGGAGGGGGGACGGGAGGCTACACCTTC.

Comments on this clonotype: Being one base from a much bigger clone, this may be a read error. The gene calls are TRBV11-2 and TRBJ2-1, with 10 nucleotides matching TRBD2. This CDR3 region has 17 residues. Germline values: CDR1 SGHAT, CDR2 FQNNGV. V dropped 2 bases and J dropped 0; count of bases not matched to a gene: 4. CDR3 loop: CASSLLAGASSYNEQFF. The CDR3 DNA sequence: TGTGCCAGCAGCTTACTAGCGGGAGCGAGCTCCTACAATGAGCAGTTCTTC.

This clonotype was seen repeatedly, ten times or more. J is TRBJ2-1 and V is TRBV7-9, with D perhaps TRBD2 (7 bases). The CDR3 totals 13 residues. Germline assignment: CDR1 SEHNR and CDR2 FQNEAQ (reference sequence). V was shortened by 8 bases and J by 2 bases, with 10 bases between the two germline ends. The CDR3 region is CASGRDTYNEQFF. In DNA form, the CDR3 reads TGTGCCAGCGGGAGGGACACCTACAATGAGCAGTTCTTC.

With regard to this clonotype: The conserved phenylalanine or tryptophan is not found at the CDR3 terminus, so this likely reflects a read error. V gene TRBV24-1 combines with J gene TRBJ2-5, with D unresolved. The V end lost 11 bases, the J end lost 2 bases, and 17 bases lay between the germline ends. Germline V gene sequence: CDR1 KGHDR, CDR2 SFDVKD. The CDR3 covers 14 residues. The CDR3 coding sequence is TGTGCCAGCACCCTGGTGGGGAATCAAGAGACCCAGTACTCC. It specifies CASTLVGNQETQYS.

In this sample, this clonotype turned up a few times. This rearrangement joins TRBV5-1 to TRBJ1-1; D gene unclear. CDR3 length equals 13 residues. Between the trimmed V and J ends, which lost 2 bases and 0 bases, there was a span of 5 bases. Germline V gene lookup returns CDR1 SGHRS and CDR2 YFSETQ. The CDR3 DNA reads as TGCGCCAGCAGCTTAGTAATGAACACTGAAGCTTTCTTT. This gives the protein CASSLVMNTEAFF. Drawing the rest from reference TRBV5-1 and TRBJ1-1, the complete variable domain is KAGVTQTPRYLIKTRGQQVTLSCSPISGHRSVSWYQQTPGQGLQFLFEYFSETQRNKGNFPGRFSGRQFSNSRSEMNVSTLELGDSALYLCASSLVMNTEAFFGQGTRLTVV.

This clonotype has a handful of counts. The CDR3, as DNA: TGTGCCAGCTCACCACCGGGTGAGGGAGGCGAGCAGTACTTC. Protein product: CASSPPGEGGEQYF. This rearrangement joins TRBV18 to TRBJ2-7; D is perhaps TRBD2 (6 bases). There are 14 residues in the CDR3. V shed 0 bases and J shed 6 bases, with 12 bases lying between them. Germline V gives CDR1 KGHSH, CDR2 LQKENI.

This sequence joins TRBV5-5 and TRBJ2-5; 7 bases match TRBD1. With V trimmed by 4 bases and J by 4 bases, 13 bases remained unmatched. Germline-derived CDR1 and CDR2 are SGHKS and YYEKEE (reference sequence). The CDR3 totals 16 residues. In nucleotides, the CDR3 is TGTGCCAGCAGCGCAGACAGGGCTGGCGGCCGAGAGACCCAGTACTTC. Its protein product is CASSADRAGGRETQYF. Based on the CDR3 plus reference TRBV5-5 and TRBJ2-5, the full variable domain is DAGVTQSPTHLIKTRGQQVTLRCSPISGHKSVSWYQQVLGQGPQFIFQYYEKEERGRGNFPDRFSARQFPNYSSELNVNALLLGDSALYLCASSADRAGGRETQYFGPGTRLLVL.

This clonotype has at least ten counts. The V gene is TRBV6-6, the J gene TRBJ2-1; D may be TRBD1 (6 bases). Germline V lookup: CDR1 MNHNY, CDR2 SVGAGI (reference sequence). V dropped 8 bases and J dropped 15 bases, with 20 bases sitting between them. The CDR3 is 12 residues long. The CDR3 spells CASVQPNRVAFF. The CDR3 coding sequence is TGTGCCAGCGTCCAACCAAACAGGGTCGCGTTCTTC.

In its sample, this clonotype was seen once. This CDR3 is CASSSSGGRTGGDEQFF. CDR3 coding DNA: TGCGCCAGCAGCTCGTCAGGGGGGCGGACAGGAGGAGATGAGCAGTTCTTC. The J gene is TRBJ2-1, the V gene TRBV5-1; perhaps TRBD1 as D (7 bases). V was cut by 3 bases and J by 8 bases, with 24 bases left in between. This CDR3 has 17 amino acids. Germline V gene lookup returns CDR1 SGHRS and CDR2 YFSETQ.

This clonotype was found many times. V is TRBV12-5 and J is TRBJ2-7; no clear D. This CDR3 spans 14 amino acids. The germline gives CDR1 LGHNT, CDR2 FRNRAP. The ends were cut back, 1 base at V and 6 bases at J, with 13 bases in the middle. CDR3 nucleotide sequence: TGTGCTAGTGGTTTGGCGCCCCCCACGGGCGAGCAGTACTTC. It translates to CASGLAPPTGEQYF.

Of note for this clonotype: No conserved phenylalanine or tryptophan ends this CDR3, so it is likely a read error. The rearrangement joins TRBV7-2 to TRBJ2-2, with D hard to call. The CDR3 sequence is 14 residues long. In germline, CDR1 is SGHTA, CDR2 FQGNSA. Trimming took 0 bases from V and 7 from J, leaving 9 bases between them. The CDR3 loop is CASSLASMGGELFL. CDR3 sequence (DNA): TGTGCCAGCAGCTTAGCTTCTATGGGCGGGGAGCTGTTTCTT.

Points on this clonotype: With a much larger clone just one base away, this may be a read error. V and J are TRBV19 and TRBJ2-7; 8 bases are a match to TRBD1. Looked up from germline, CDR1 is LNHDA and CDR2 is SQIVND (reference sequence). CDR3 size: 13 residues. The CDR3 DNA is TGTGCCAGTAGTATAACGACAGGGGACGAGCAGTGCTTC. Encoded protein: CASSITTGDEQCF.

The table lists this clonotype with many counts. This chain uses TRBV4-1 with TRBJ2-1; TRBD2 aligns across 7 bases. The CDR3 is made up of 18 amino acids. CDR1 and CDR2 (germline): MGHRA, YSYEKL. V dropped 0 bases and J dropped 3; count of bases not matched to a gene: 11. Here the CDR3 DNA reads TGCGCCAGCAGCCAAGAAGGGATCGCTAGCGGACACTACAATGAGCAGTTCTTC. This translates into CASSQEGIASGHYNEQFF.

This clonotype was found many times. This chain links TRBV5-8 with TRBJ2-7, with D possibly being TRBD1 or TRBD2 (6 bases each). The CDR3 is 15 amino acids. CDR1 and CDR2 from the germline V gene are SGHTS and YDEGEE. The V end lost 1 base, the J end lost 3 bases, and 14 bases lay between the germline ends. The chain's CDR3 is CASSLFGRTVYEQYF. The CDR3 DNA reads TGTGCCAGCAGCTTGTTTGGGAGGACAGTCTACGAGCAGTACTTC.

This clonotype appeared many times. This chain joins TRBV2 and TRBJ1-4, with 7 bases identical to TRBD1. The CDR3 covers 15 residues. V was pared by 1 base and J by 7 bases, with 6 bases of the junction left unmatched. The germline V gene has CDR1 SNHLY and CDR2 FYNNEI. The chain's CDR3 is CASSEGLGGGEKLFF. The CDR3 nucleotides are TGTGCCAGCAGTGAAGGTTTAGGGGGCGGTGAAAAACTGTTTTTT.

This clonotype was seen ten or more times. The chain has TRBV24-1 and TRBJ2-2, with TRBD1 matching 9 bases. In germline, CDR1 is KGHDR, CDR2 SFDVKD. CDR3 length equals 14 residues. Trimming cost V 8 bases and J 5 bases; bases outside gene matches: 5. The CDR3 reads CATKKTGGTGELFF. Here the CDR3 DNA reads TGTGCCACCAAGAAGACAGGGGGTACCGGGGAGCTGTTTTTT.

CDR3 DNA sequence: TGTGCCAGCAGTTCGCCGGGGTGGACCTACGAGCAGTACTTC. Translation gives CASSSPGWTYEQYF. V gene TRBV28 combines with J gene TRBJ2-7; D may be TRBD2 (5 bases). CDR1 is MDHEN and CDR2 is SYDVKM in the germline V gene. V lost 4 bases, J lost 2 bases, and 12 bases lay in between. The CDR3 length is 14 residues.

V is TRBV3-1 and J is TRBJ2-6; D not resolved. CDR3 size: 16 residues. Trimming cost V 3 bases and J 2 bases, with 11 bases left between them. Per the germline V gene, CDR1 is LGHDT and CDR2 is YNNKEL (reference sequence). This CDR3 reads CASSHLRGTGANVLTF. CDR3 DNA: TGTGCCAGCAGCCATCTTAGAGGTACTGGGGCCAACGTCCTGACTTTC.

The V gene is TRBV12-3 or TRBV12-4, the J gene TRBJ2-4, with 12 bases fitting TRBD2. V lost 3 bases, J lost 8 bases, and 5 bases stayed unmatched. The CDR3 extends over 15 amino acids. CDR3 loop: CASSFRTSGKDIQYF. The CDR3 DNA reads TGTGCCAGCAGTTTTCGGACTAGCGGGAAGGACATTCAGTACTTC.